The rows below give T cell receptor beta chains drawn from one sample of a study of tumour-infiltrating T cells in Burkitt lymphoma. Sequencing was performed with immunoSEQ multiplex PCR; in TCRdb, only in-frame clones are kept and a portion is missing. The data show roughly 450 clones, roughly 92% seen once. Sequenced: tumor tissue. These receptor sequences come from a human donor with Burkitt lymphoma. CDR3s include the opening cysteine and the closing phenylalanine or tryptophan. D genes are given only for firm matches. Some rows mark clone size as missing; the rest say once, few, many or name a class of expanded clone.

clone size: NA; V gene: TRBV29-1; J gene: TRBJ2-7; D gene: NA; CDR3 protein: CSVKSASYKQYF; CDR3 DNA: TGCAGCGTTAAGAGCGCCTCCTACAAGCAGTACTTC
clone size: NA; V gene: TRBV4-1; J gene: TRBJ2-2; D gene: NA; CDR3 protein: CASSQGLGAPDTGELFF; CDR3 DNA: TGCGCCAGCAGCCAAGGTCTGGGGGCGCCGGACACCGGGGAGCTGTTTTTT
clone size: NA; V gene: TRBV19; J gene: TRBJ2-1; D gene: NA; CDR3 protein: CASSIVGYDYNEQFF; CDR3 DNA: TGTGCCAGTAGTATAGTGGGCTACGATTACAATGAGCAGTTCTTC
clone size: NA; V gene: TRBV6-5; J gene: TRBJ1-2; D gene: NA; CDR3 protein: CASSYLDIINYGYTF; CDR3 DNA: TGTGCCAGCAGTTACCTCGACATCATTAACTATGGCTACACCTTC
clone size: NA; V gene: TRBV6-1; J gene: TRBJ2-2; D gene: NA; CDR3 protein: CASRRGLRELFF; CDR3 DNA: TGTGCCAGCAGGCGCGGTTTGAGGGAGCTGTTTTTT
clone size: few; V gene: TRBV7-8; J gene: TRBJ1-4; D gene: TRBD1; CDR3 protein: CASSLVTGGEGTNEKLFF; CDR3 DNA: TGTGCCAGCAGCTTAGTGACAGGGGGCGAGGGAACTAATGAAAAACTGTTTTTT
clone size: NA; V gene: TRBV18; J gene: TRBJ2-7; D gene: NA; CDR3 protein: CASSPGTRLYEQYF; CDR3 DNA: TGTGCCAGCTCGCCAGGAACCCGACTCTACGAGCAGTACTTC
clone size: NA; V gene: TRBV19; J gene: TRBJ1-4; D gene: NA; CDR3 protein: CASSIGGGTLVEKLFF; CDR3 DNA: TGTGCCAGTAGTATAGGGGGGGGTACTCTGGTCGAAAAACTGTTTTTT
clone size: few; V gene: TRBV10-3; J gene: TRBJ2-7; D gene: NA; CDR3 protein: CAIKGQPYEQYF; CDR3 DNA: TGTGCCATCAAGGGGCAGCCCTACGAGCAGTACTTC
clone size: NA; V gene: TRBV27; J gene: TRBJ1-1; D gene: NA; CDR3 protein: CASSLSIDTEAFF; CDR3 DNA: TGTGCCAGCAGTCTCTCTATAGACACTGAAGCTTTCTTT
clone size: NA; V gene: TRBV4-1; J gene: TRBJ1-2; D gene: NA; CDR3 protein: CASSQAGRVDGYGYTF; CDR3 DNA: TGCGCCAGCAGCCAAGCGGGCAGGGTTGATGGTTATGGCTACACCTTC
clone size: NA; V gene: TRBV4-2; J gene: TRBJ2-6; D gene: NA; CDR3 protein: CASSQWGTHVSGANVLTF; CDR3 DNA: TGTGCCAGCAGCCAATGGGGGACACACGTCTCTGGGGCCAACGTCCTGACTTTC
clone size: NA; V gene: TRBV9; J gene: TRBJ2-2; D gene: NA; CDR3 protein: CASRLSTDTGELFF; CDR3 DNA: TGTGCCAGCAGACTATCGACGGACACCGGGGAGCTGTTTTTT
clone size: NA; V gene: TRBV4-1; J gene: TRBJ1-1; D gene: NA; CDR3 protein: CASSQGVEAFF; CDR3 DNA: TGCGCCAGCAGCCAAGGGGTCGAAGCTTTCTTT
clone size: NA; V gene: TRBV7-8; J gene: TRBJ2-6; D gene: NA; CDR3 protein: CASSEEMFTHKAGQRPAF; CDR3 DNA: TGTGCCAGCAGCGAAGAAATGTTTACCCACAAAGCGGGCCAACGTCCTGCTTTC
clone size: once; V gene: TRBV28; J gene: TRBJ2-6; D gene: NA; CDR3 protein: CASSLMCLTQSRANVLTF; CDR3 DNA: TGTGCCAGCAGTTTAATGTGTCTGACACAAAGTCGGGCCAACGTCCTGACTTTC
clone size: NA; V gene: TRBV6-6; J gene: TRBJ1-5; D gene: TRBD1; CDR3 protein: CASRITGGPGNQPQHF; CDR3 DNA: TGTGCCAGCAGAATTACAGGGGGCCCCGGCAATCAGCCCCAGCATTTT
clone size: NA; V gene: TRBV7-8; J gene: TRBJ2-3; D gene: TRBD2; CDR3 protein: CASSRTSGGKGTDTQYF; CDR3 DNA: TGTGCCAGCAGCAGGACTAGCGGGGGCAAAGGCACAGATACGCAGTATTTT
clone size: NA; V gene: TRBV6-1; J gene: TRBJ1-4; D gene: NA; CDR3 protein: CASSDPRRDSNEKLFF; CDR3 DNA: TGTGCCAGCAGTGACCCCAGGCGGGACTCCAATGAAAAACTGTTTTTT
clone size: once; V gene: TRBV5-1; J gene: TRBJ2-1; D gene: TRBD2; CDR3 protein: CASSLVLAGYNEQFF; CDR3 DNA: TGCGCCAGCAGCTTGGTGTTAGCGGGTTACAATGAGCAGTTCTTC
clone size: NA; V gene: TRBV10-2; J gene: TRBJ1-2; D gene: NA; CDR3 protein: CASSESRLEGYGYTF; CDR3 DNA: TGCGCCAGCAGTGAGTCTCGGCTGGAGGGGTATGGCTACACCTTC
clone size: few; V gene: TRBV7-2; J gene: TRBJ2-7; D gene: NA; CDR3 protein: CASSILLGGSYEQYF; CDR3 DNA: TGTGCCAGCAGCATTCTTTTGGGTGGCTCCTACGAGCAGTACTTC
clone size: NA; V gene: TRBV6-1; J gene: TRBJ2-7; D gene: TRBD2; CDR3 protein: CASSPGGGTYEQYF; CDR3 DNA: TGTGCCAGCAGCCCGGGGGGGGGTACGTACGAGCAGTACTTC
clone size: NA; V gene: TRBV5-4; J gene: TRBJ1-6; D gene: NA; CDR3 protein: CASSPTRDFSPLHF; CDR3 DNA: TGTGCCAGCAGCCCTACACGCGACTTTTCACCCCTCCACTTT
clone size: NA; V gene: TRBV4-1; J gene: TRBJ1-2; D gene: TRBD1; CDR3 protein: CASSGGTGRGYTF; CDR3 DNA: TGCGCCAGCAGCGGAGGGACAGGAAGAGGCTACACCTTC
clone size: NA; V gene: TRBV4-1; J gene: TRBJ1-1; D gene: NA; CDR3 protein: CASSPGLRTEAFF; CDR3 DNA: TGCGCCAGCAGCCCGGGCCTCCGGACTGAAGCTTTCTTT
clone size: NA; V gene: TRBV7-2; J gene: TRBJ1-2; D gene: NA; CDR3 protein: CASSYAEGDPGYTF; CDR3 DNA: TGTGCCAGCAGCTACGCGGAGGGGGATCCTGGCTACACCTTC